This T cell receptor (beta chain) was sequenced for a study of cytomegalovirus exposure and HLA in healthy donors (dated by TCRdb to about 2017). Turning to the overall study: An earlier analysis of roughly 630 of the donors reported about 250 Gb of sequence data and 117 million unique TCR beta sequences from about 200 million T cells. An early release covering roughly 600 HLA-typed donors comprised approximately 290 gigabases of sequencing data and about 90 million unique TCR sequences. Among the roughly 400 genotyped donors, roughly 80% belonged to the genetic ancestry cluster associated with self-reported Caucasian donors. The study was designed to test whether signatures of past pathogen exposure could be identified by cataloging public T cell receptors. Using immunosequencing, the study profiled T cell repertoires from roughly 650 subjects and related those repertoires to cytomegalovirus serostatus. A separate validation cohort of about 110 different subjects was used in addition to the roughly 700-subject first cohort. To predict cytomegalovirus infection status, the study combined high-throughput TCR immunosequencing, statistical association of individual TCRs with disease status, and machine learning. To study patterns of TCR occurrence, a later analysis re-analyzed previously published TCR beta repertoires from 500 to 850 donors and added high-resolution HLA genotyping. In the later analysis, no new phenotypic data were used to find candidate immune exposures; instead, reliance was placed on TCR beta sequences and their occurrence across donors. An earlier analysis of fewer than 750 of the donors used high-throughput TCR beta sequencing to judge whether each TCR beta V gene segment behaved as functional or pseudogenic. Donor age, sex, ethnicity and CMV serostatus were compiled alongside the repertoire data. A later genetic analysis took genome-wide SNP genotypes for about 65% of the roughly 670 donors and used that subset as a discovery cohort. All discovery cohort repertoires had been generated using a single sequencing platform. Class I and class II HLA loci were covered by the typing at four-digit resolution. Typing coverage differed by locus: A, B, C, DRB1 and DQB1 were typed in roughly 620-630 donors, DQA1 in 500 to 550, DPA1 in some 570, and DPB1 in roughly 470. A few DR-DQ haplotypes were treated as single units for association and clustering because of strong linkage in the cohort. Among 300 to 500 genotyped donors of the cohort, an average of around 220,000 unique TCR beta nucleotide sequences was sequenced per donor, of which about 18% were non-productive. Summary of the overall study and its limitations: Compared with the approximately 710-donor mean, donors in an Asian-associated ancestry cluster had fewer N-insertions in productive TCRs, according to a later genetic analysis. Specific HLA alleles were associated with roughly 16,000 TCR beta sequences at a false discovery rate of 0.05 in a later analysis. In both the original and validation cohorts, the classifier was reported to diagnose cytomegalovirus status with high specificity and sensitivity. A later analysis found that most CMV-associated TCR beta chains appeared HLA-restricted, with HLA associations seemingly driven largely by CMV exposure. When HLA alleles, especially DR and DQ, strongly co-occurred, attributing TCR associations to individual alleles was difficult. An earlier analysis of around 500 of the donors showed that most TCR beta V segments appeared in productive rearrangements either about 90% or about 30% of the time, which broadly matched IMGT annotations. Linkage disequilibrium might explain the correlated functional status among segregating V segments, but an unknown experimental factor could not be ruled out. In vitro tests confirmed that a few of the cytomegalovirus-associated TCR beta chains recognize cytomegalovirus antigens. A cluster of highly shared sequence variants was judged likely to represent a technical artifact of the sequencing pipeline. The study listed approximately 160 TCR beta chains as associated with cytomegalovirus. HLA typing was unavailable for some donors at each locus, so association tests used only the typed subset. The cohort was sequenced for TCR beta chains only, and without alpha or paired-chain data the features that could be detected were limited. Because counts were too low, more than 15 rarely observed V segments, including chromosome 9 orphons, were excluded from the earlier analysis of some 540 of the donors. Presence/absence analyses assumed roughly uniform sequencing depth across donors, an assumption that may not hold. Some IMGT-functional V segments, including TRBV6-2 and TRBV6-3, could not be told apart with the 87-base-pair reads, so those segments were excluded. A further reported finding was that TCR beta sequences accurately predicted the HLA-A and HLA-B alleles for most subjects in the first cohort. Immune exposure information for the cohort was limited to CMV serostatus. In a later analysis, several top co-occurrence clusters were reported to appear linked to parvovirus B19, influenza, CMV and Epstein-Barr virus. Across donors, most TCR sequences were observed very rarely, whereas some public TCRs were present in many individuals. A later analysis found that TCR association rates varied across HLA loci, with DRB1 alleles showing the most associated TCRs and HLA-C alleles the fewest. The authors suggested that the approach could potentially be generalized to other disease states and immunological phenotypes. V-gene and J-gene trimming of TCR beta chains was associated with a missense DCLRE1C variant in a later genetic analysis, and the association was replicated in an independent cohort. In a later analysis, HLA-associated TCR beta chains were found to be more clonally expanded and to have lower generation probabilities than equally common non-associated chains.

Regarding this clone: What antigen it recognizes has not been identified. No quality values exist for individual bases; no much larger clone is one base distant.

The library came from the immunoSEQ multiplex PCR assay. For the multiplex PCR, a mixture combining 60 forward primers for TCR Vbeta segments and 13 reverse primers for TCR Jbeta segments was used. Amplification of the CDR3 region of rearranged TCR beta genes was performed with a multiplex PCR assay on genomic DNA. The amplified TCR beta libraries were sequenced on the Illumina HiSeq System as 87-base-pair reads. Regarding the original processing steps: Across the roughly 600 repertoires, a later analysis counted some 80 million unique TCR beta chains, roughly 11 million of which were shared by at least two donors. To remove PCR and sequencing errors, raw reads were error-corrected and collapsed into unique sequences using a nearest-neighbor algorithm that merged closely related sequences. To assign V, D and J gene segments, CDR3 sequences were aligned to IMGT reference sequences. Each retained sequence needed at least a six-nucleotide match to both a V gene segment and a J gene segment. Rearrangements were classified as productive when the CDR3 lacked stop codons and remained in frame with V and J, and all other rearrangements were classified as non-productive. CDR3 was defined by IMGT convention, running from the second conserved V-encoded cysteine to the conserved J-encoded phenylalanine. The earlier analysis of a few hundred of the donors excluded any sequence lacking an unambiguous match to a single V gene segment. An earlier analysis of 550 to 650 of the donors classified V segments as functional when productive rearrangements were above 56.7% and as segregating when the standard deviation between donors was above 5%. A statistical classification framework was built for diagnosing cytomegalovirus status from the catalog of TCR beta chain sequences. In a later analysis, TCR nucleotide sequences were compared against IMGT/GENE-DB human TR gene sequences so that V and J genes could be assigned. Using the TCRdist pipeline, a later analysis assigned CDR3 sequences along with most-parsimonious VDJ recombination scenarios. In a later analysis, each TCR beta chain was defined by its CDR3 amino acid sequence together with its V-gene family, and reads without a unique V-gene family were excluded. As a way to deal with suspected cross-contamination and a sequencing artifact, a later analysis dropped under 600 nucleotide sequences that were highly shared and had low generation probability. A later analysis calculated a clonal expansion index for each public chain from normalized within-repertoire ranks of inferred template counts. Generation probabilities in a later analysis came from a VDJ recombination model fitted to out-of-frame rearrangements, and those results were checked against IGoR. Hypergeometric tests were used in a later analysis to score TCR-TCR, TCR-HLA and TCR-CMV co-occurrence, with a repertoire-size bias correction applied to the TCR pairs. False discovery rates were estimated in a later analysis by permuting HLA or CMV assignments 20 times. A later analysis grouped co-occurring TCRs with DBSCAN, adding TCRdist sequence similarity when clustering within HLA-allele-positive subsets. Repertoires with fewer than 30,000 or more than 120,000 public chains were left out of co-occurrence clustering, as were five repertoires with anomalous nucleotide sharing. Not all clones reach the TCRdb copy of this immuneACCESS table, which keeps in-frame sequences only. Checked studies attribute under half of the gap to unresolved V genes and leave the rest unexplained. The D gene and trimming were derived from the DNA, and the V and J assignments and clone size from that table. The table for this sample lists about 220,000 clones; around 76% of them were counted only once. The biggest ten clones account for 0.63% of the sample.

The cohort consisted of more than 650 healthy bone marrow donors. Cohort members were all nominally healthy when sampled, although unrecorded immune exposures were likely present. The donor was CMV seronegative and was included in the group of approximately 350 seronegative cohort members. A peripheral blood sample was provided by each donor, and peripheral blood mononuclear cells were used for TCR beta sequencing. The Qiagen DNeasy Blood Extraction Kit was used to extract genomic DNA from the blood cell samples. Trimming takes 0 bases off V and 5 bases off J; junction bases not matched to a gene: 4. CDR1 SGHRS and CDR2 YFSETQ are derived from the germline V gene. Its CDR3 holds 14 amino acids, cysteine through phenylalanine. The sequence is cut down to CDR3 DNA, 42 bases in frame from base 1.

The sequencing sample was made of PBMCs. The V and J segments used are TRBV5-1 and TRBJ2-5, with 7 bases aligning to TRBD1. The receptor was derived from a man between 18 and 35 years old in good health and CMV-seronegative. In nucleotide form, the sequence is TGCGCCAGCAGCTTGGGCGGACAGGCGGAGACCCAGTACTTC. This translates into CASSLGGQAETQYF.